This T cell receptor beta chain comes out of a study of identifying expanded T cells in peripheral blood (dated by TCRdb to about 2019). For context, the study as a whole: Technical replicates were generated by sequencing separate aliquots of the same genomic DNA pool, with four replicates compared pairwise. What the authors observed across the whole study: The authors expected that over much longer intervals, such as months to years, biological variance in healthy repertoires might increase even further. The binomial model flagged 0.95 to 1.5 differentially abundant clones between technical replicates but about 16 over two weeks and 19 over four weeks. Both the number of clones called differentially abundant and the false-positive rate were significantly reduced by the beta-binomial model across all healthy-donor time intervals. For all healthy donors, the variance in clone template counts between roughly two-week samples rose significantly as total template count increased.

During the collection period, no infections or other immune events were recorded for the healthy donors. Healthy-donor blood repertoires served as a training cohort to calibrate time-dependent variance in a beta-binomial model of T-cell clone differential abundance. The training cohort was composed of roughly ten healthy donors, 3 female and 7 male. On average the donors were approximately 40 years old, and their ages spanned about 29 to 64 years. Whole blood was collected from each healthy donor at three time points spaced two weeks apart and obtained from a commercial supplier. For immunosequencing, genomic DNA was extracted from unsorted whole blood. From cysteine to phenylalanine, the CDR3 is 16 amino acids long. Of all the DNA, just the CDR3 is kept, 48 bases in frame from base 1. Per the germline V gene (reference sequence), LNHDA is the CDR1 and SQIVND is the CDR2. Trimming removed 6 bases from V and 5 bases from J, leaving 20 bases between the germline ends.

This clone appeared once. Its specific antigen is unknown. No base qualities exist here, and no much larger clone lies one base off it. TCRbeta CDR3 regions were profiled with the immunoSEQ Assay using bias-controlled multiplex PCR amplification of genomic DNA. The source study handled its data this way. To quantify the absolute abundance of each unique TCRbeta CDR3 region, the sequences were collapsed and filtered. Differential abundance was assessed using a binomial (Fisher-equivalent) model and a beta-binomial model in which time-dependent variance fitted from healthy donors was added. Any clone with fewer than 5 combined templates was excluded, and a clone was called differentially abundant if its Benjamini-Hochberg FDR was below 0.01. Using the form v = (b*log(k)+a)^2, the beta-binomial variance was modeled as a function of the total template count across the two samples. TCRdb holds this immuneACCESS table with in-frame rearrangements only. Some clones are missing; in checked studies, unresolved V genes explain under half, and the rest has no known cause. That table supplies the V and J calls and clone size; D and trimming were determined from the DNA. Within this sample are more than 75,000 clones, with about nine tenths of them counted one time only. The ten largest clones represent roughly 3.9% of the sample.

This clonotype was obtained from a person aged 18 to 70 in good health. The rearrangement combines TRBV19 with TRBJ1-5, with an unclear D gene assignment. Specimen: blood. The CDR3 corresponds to CASSPRSGRIDQPQHF. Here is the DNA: TGTGCCAGTAGCCCACGTTCGGGGAGGATCGATCAGCCCCAGCATTTT.